A selection of T cell receptor beta chains follows, all from one sample in a study of control samples from healthy donors and cancer patients. Clones were sequenced by immunoSEQ multiplex PCR, and TCRdb holds only the in-frame ones, with some missing. The sample shows about 150,000 clones, 85% to 95% of them seen only once. The specimen was blood. These receptors came from a man aged 45 to 65 in good health. CDR3s include the opening cysteine and the closing phenylalanine or tryptophan. Fields, in order: clone size, V gene, D gene, J gene, CDR3 DNA, CDR3 protein. A D gene is named only where the DNA matches it firmly. Size is stated for part of the rows, as once, few or many counts, or as a class when the clone is expanded.

NA	TRBV3-1/TRBV3-2	NA	TRBJ2-1	TGTGCCAGCAGCCAAGGACAACTAAATGAGCAGTTCTTC	CASSQGQLNEQFF
once	TRBV2	NA	TRBJ1-1	TGTGCCAGCGGGGGGGACGTGGCTGAAGCTTTCTTT	CASGGDVAEAFF
NA	TRBV28	NA	TRBJ2-7	TGTGCCAGCAGTTTGGGCAGGCTCTACGAGCAGTACTTC	CASSLGRLYEQYF
NA	TRBV6-6	TRBD2	TRBJ2-7	TGTGCCAGCGAGCGGAGCGGGAGCAACGAGCAGTACTTC	CASERSGSNEQYF
NA	TRBV19	NA	TRBJ1-2	TGTGCCAGTAGTATTGAGGGATTCTTTAACTATGGCTACACCTTC	CASSIEGFFNYGYTF
NA	TRBV30	TRBD1	TRBJ1-1	TGTGCCTGGAAGGACAGGGGTGGCACTGAAGCTTTCTTT	CAWKDRGGTEAFF
NA	TRBV28	TRBD1	TRBJ1-1	TGTGCCAGCAGTTCCACGGGACAGAGAGTGAACACTGAAGCTTTCTTT	CASSSTGQRVNTEAFF
NA	TRBV7-2	NA	TRBJ2-1	TGTGCCAGCAGCTTAAGACTAGAGCAGTTCTTC	CASSLRLEQFF
once	TRBV7-9	NA	TRBJ2-1	TGTGCCAGCAGCGGAGCGGATGAGCAGTTCTTC	CASSGADEQFF
NA	TRBV10-3	TRBD1	TRBJ2-7	TGTGCCATCAGTGAAGGGACAGGGGGTAATGTAATCTACGAGCAGTACTTC	CAISEGTGGNVIYEQYF
NA	TRBV3-1/TRBV3-2	TRBD1	TRBJ2-6	TGTGCCAGCAGCCAAGATCGGACAGGGGGCTCTGGGGCCAACGTCCTGACTTTC	CASSQDRTGGSGANVLTF
NA	TRBV6-5	NA	TRBJ2-7	TGTGCCAGCACGCTTAGCGCCACACCCTACGAGCAGTACTTC	CASTLSATPYEQYF
NA	TRBV5-1	NA	TRBJ2-3	TGCGCCAGCAGCTTGGTAAAGGCCACAGATACGCAGTATTTT	CASSLVKATDTQYF
NA	TRBV6-5	TRBD1	TRBJ1-4	TGTGCCAGCAGCCGAGACAGGGGGGCTAATGAAAAACTGTTTTTT	CASSRDRGANEKLFF
NA	TRBV9	NA	TRBJ1-5	TGTGCCAGCAGCGTAGGCGAGGGTTGGCAGCCCCAGCATTTT	CASSVGEGWQPQHF
NA	TRBV7-9	NA	TRBJ2-1	TGTGCCAGCAGCGCAATGGGGTACAATGAGCAGTTCTTC	CASSAMGYNEQFF
NA	TRBV10-3	TRBD1	TRBJ1-4	TGTGCCATCAGTGATGACAGGGGCGAAGAAAAACTGTTTTTT	CAISDDRGEEKLFF
once	TRBV5-1	TRBD1	TRBJ2-5	TGCGCCAGCGGGACAGGGCAAGAGACCCAGTACTTC	CASGTGQETQYF
NA	TRBV3-1/TRBV3-2	TRBD1	TRBJ2-2	TGTGCCAGCAGCCAAGGGGACAGGTTTACCGGGGAGCTGTTTTTT	CASSQGDRFTGELFF